These 22 T cell receptor beta chains were sequenced from one sample in a study of shared clonotypes between healthy human individuals. Repertoires were generated with immunoSEQ multiplex PCR, while TCRdb's copy carries only in-frame clones and drops some. The sample lists about 330,000 clones; about 74% were seen once. The sample was memory CD4+ T cells sorted from blood. The sample's subset: CD45RA-negative fraction. These receptors were taken from a man aged 25-45 years in good health.

The CDR3 DNA reads TGTGCCAGCTCACAACGGGTTGACTCCACAGATACGCAGTATTTT. Translating gives CASSQRVDSTDTQYF. This chain connects TRBV18 to TRBJ2-3, with D uncertain. Trimming stripped 4 bases from V and 2 bases from J, with 13 bases between. The germline gives CDR1 KGHSH, CDR2 LQKENI. The CDR3 is 15 amino acids.

The table lists this clone with many counts. The chain has TRBV6-5 and TRBJ2-3; D possibly corresponds to TRBD2 (6 bases). Trimming cost V 6 bases and J 5 bases, with 12 bases left between them. Germline CDR1 and CDR2: MNHEY and SVGAGI. The CDR3 length is 13 residues. In DNA form, the CDR3 reads TGTGCCAGCAGCCGTCGGGAGTTAGATACGCAGTATTTT. It specifies CASSRRELDTQYF.

The chain has TRBV5-4 and TRBJ1-2, with 7 bases identical to TRBD1. The CDR3 spans 13 residues. V was pared by 5 bases and J by 8 bases, with 9 bases of the junction left unmatched. The germline CDR1 and CDR2 sequences are SGHNT and YYREEE (reference sequence). This CDR3 reads CASRGARGTGYTF. The CDR3 nucleotides read TGTGCCAGCAGAGGAGCCAGGGGGACCGGCTACACCTTC.

The CDR3 nucleotides are TGTGCCAGTAGTATTGGAACAAGAACTGAAGCTTTCTTT. Its protein is CASSIGTRTEAFF. The chain carries TRBV19 and TRBJ1-1; D gene uncertain. This CDR3 comprises 13 residues. Between the trimmed V and J ends, which lost 3 bases and 5 bases, there was a span of 10 bases. Germline V lookup: CDR1 LNHDA, CDR2 SQIVND (reference sequence).

Concerning this clone: In the same sample, other DNA sequences code for this CDR3. This rearrangement joins TRBV29-1 to TRBJ2-7; D gene unclear. CDR3 size: 10 residues. The V gene's germline CDR1 is SQVTM and CDR2 ANQGSEA. V was trimmed by 4 bases and J by 3 bases, leaving 4 bases between them. CDR3 protein: CSVGSYEQYF. CDR3 bases: TGCAGCGTTGGAAGCTACGAGCAGTACTTC.

The V gene is TRBV18, the J gene TRBJ2-7, with TRBD2 matching 8 bases. CDR1 is KGHSH, CDR2 LQKENI, per germline. This CDR3 spans 13 amino acids. The junction had 5 bases not matched to a gene; V was cut back by 3 bases and J by 7 bases. CDR3 DNA: TGTGCCAGCTCACCTATTAGCGGGAATGAGCAGTACTTC. Its protein is CASSPISGNEQYF.

This chain links TRBV5-1 with TRBJ1-4; D perhaps matches TRBD1 (5 bases). Germline CDR1 is SGHRS and CDR2 is YFSETQ. The CDR3 runs to 13 residues. V lost 5 bases, J lost 7 bases, and 12 bases lay in between. The CDR3 DNA reads as TGCGCCAGCAGTGGCCGCGGGGGTGAAAAACTGTTTTTT. Its translation is CASSGRGGEKLFF.

This clone was observed at least ten times. The V and J genes are TRBV29-1 and TRBJ2-1, with 8 bases matching TRBD2. Per the germline V gene, CDR1 is SQVTM and CDR2 is ANQGSEA. CDR3 size: 13 residues. J was trimmed by 7 bases and V by 7 bases; bases with no gene match: 9. The CDR3, as DNA: TGCAGCGGTAGCGGGATAATACCAAATGAGCAGTTCTTC. This translates into CSGSGIIPNEQFF.

The genes are TRBV18 and TRBJ2-7; 10 nucleotides match TRBD2. V shed 5 bases and J 5 bases; nucleotides not matched to a gene: 3. Germline-derived CDR1 and CDR2 are KGHSH and LQKENI. There are 13 residues in the CDR3. The CDR3 protein is CASSSLAGDEQYF. Here the CDR3 DNA reads TGTGCCAGCTCATCGCTAGCGGGAGACGAGCAGTACTTC.

In its sample, this clone was seen a few times. Other DNA sequences in this sample translate to the same CDR3. The V call is TRBV5-4, the J call TRBJ2-1; the match to TRBD1 covers 7 bases. This CDR3 is built from 15 residues. J lost 0 bases, V lost 4 bases, and 4 bases had no gene match. Per germline, CDR1 SGHNT and CDR2 YYREEE (reference sequence). CDR3 DNA sequence: TGTGCCAGCAGCCCCACAGGGGACTCCTACAATGAGCAGTTCTTC. Translated: CASSPTGDSYNEQFF.

The chain's CDR3 is CASSETYSNQPQHF. The CDR3 DNA is TGTGCCAGCAGTGAAACATATAGCAATCAGCCCCAGCATTTT. This sequence joins TRBV2 and TRBJ1-5, with D unresolved. Between the trimmed V and J ends, which lost 2 bases and 0 bases, there was a span of 5 bases. CDR3 length equals 14 residues. The germline V gene encodes CDR1 SNHLY and CDR2 FYNNEI.

The chain links TRBV5-8 to TRBJ1-2; 7 bases map to TRBD1. The length of the CDR3 is 14 residues. V was clipped by 1 base and J by 4 bases; unmatched bases: 4. From germline, CDR1 is SGHTS and CDR2 YDEGEE. CDR3 protein: CASSLPGGTYGYTF. In nucleotides, the CDR3 is TGTGCCAGCAGCTTGCCAGGGGGGACCTATGGCTACACCTTC.

The chain carries TRBV6-5 and TRBJ1-6; no reliable D call. This CDR3 has 15 amino acids. The germline CDR1 and CDR2 sequences are MNHEY and SVGAGI. The germline V and J ends were trimmed by 6 bases and 6 bases, with 15 bases remaining between them. CDR3 protein: CASRDDMASNSPLHF. CDR3 in DNA: TGTGCCAGCAGGGACGACATGGCAAGTAATTCACCCCTCCACTTT.

The chain combines TRBV5-1 with TRBJ2-2; D gene ambiguous. CDR1 and CDR2 from the germline V gene are SGHRS and YFSETQ. V lost 0 bases to trimming and J lost 7 bases, with 7 bases between them. This CDR3 is 13 amino acids long. The CDR3 sequence: CASSLAGRGELFF. In DNA, the CDR3 is TGCGCCAGCAGCTTGGCCGGGCGCGGGGAGCTGTTTTTT. Full variable domain (missing parts from reference TRBV5-1 and TRBJ2-2): KAGVTQTPRYLIKTRGQQVTLSCSPISGHRSVSWYQQTPGQGLQFLFEYFSETQRNKGNFPGRFSGRQFSNSRSEMNVSTLELGDSALYLCASSLAGRGELFFGEGSRLTVL.

About this clone itself: The sample carries other DNA sequences with the same CDR3. This sequence joins TRBV18 and TRBJ2-3; 9 bases match TRBD1. Germline CDR1 reads KGHSH; CDR2 reads LQKENI. The CDR3 runs to 16 residues. J lost 4 bases, V lost 6 bases, and 11 bases had no gene match. CDR3 residues: CASSPLGTGSADTQYF. The CDR3 DNA sequence: TGTGCCAGCTCCCCGCTCGGGACAGGGTCGGCAGATACGCAGTATTTT.

The genes are TRBV5-4 and TRBJ2-5; 7 nucleotides line up with TRBD2. With V trimmed by 0 bases and J by 3 bases, 5 bases remained unmatched. Germline V lookup: CDR1 SGHNT, CDR2 YYREEE (reference sequence). CDR3 length: 15 residues. For the CDR3, the DNA is TGTGCCAGCAGCTTGGTTGCGGGGACTAAAGAGACCCAGTACTTC. It yields the protein CASSLVAGTKETQYF.

This clone was picked up a small number of times. V is TRBV6-5 and J is TRBJ2-1; TRBD2 agrees at 7 bases. This CDR3 is 15 amino acids long. The J segment lost 6 bases and the V segment lost 10 bases, leaving 15 bases of the junction unmatched. Germline loops: CDR1 MNHEY, CDR2 SVGAGI. CDR3: CATLREGPRGNEQFF. The CDR3 DNA is TGTGCCACCCTAAGGGAGGGCCCCCGGGGCAATGAGCAGTTCTTC.

The J gene is TRBJ2-1, the V gene TRBV10-1, with TRBD1 matching 7 bases. Germline assignment: CDR1 WNHNN and CDR2 SYGVQD (reference sequence). CDR3 length: 16 amino acids. Unmatched junction bases numbered 6, after V lost 4 bases and J lost 0 bases. As DNA, the CDR3 is TGCGCCAGCAGTGGACGACAGGGCTTCTCCTACAATGAGCAGTTCTTC. The encoded protein is CASSGRQGFSYNEQFF.

This chain uses TRBV7-8 with TRBJ2-7, with 10 bases that match TRBD2. CDR3 size: 17 residues. Germline V gene data show CDR1 as SGHVS and CDR2 as FQNEAQ. Trimming took 2 bases from V and 0 from J; bases not matched to a gene: 7. CDR3 coding DNA: TGTGCCAGCAGCTTATGGCTAGCGGGGGTGAGCTCCTACGAGCAGTACTTC. Its protein product is CASSLWLAGVSSYEQYF.

The gene calls are TRBV11-2 and TRBJ2-3, with 8 bases lining up with TRBD2. Germline CDR1 reads SGHAT; CDR2 reads FQNNGV. The CDR3 is made up of 16 amino acids. Trimming at V came to 5 bases and at J to 2 bases, leaving 9 bases not matched to a gene. The DNA for the CDR3 is TGTGCCAGCAGCCCGACCCCCGGGAGGGCCACAGATACGCAGTATTTT. It is translated as CASSPTPGRATDTQYF.

The chain combines TRBV11-2 with TRBJ1-1; no definite D call. Per germline, CDR1 SGHAT and CDR2 FQNNGV. The CDR3 runs to 13 residues. The V and J ends lost 2 bases and 1 base respectively, with 5 bases between them. The CDR3 DNA reads TGTGCCAGCAGCTTATTCCGGAACACTGAAGCTTTCTTT. Amino acid sequence: CASSLFRNTEAFF.

The V and J genes are TRBV4-3 and TRBJ1-3, with D tentatively TRBD1 (5 bases). V lost 1 base and J lost 0, with 13 bases in between. Germline V lookup: CDR1 LGHNA, CDR2 YSLEER. The CDR3 extends over 17 amino acids. Here the CDR3 reads CASSQGVGGTSGNTIYF. In DNA form, the CDR3 reads TGCGCCAGCAGCCAAGGGGTAGGCGGGACCTCTGGAAACACCATATATTTT.